What follows are 21 T cell receptor beta chains derived from one specimen sequenced in a study of cytomegalovirus exposure and HLA in healthy donors. PCR amplification relied on 60 Vbeta primers (plus 13 Jbeta primers). Method: immunoSEQ multiplex PCR; TCRdb's copy keeps in-frame clones and lacks some. The sample has some 150,000 clones; roughly 81% are singletons. The sample consisted of PBMCs. The receptor set was obtained from a woman between 18 and 30 years old in good health and CMV-seronegative.

This rearrangement joins TRBV11-2 to TRBJ2-1; the match to TRBD2 covers 16 bases. With 3 bases clipped from V and 9 bases from J, the junction kept 5 bases outside the gene matches. Germline assignment: CDR1 SGHAT and CDR2 FQNNGV. The CDR3 covers 16 residues. DNA for the CDR3: TGTGCCAGCAGCTTCCAGGGACTAGCGGGGGGGGTTGAGCAGTTCTTC. Amino acid sequence: CASSFQGLAGGVEQFF.

This clone has just a few counts. The chain carries TRBV6-6 and TRBJ2-7; 7 bases agree with TRBD1. V lost 2 bases, J lost 1 base, and 8 bases stayed unmatched. This CDR3 is 16 amino acids long. Germline CDR1 reads MNHNY; CDR2 reads SVGAGI (reference sequence). DNA of the CDR3: TGTGCCAGCAGTTACACAGGGGTCCACACTTCCTACGAGCAGTACTTC. This gives the protein CASSYTGVHTSYEQYF.

The chain has TRBV30 and TRBJ1-5, with D perhaps TRBD1 (6 bases). V lost 0 bases, J lost 4 bases, and 13 bases lay in between. The CDR3 extends over 15 amino acids. Looked up from germline, CDR1 is GTSNPN and CDR2 is SVGIG (reference sequence). The CDR3 nucleotides are TGTGCCTGGAGTGTACTTACAGGGAAAAATCAGCCCCAGCATTTT. Its translation is CAWSVLTGKNQPQHF.

The chain joins TRBV19 to TRBJ1-5; D is undetermined. In germline, CDR1 is LNHDA, CDR2 SQIVND (reference sequence). V lost 5 bases, J lost 3 bases, and 11 bases lay in between. The CDR3 loop spans 14 amino acids. DNA of the CDR3: TGTGCCAGTAGTCCCCAGGCTTTCAATCAGCCCCAGCATTTT. Translating gives CASSPQAFNQPQHF.

This clone was detected a few times. The V call is TRBV30, the J call TRBJ2-7, with 9 bases lining up with TRBD1. With 7 bases clipped from V and 2 bases from J, the junction kept 3 bases outside the gene matches. Germline loops: CDR1 GTSNPN, CDR2 SVGIG (reference sequence). The CDR3 runs to 12 residues. The CDR3 loop reads CASRDRAYEQYF. The CDR3 bases are TGTGCCTCAAGGGACAGGGCCTACGAGCAGTACTTC.

The V call is TRBV10-3, the J call TRBJ2-2; D is perhaps TRBD1 (8 bases). Germline V gene sequence: CDR1 ENHRY, CDR2 SYGVKD. Trimming shortened V by 11 bases and J by 6 bases, and 19 bases separated the two germline ends. The CDR3 loop spans 14 amino acids. This CDR3 is CAARRTGGAGELFF. The CDR3 DNA sequence: TGTGCCGCAAGAAGAACAGGGGGGGCCGGGGAGCTGTTTTTT.

V gene TRBV10-3 combines with J gene TRBJ2-3; possibly TRBD1 for D (5 bases). The CDR3 contains 13 residues. Trimming shortened V by 8 bases and J by 3 bases, and 12 bases separated the two germline ends. Germline V lookup: CDR1 ENHRY, CDR2 SYGVKD. For the CDR3, the DNA is TGTGCCATCCAGGGTAAGGCGACAGATACGCAGTATTTT. Translating it yields CAIQGKATDTQYF.

The rearrangement links TRBV28 to TRBJ2-3, with a weak D call TRBD2 (6 bases). This CDR3 is 21 amino acids long. The germline gives CDR1 MDHEN, CDR2 SYDVKM. V was pared by 3 bases and J by 4 bases, with 32 bases between. This CDR3 reads CASSFLVGFHRYGGSADTQYF. Written as DNA, the CDR3 is TGTGCCAGCAGTTTCTTGGTAGGATTTCATCGATACGGGGGATCCGCAGATACGCAGTATTTT. Combining the CDR3 with reference TRBV28 and TRBJ2-3 gives the whole variable domain DVKVTQSSRYLVKRTGEKVFLECVQDMDHENMFWYRQDPGLGLRLIYFSYDVKMKEKGDIPEGYSVSREKKERFSLILESASTNQTSMYLCASSFLVGFHRYGGSADTQYFGPGTRLTVL.

The chain carries TRBV5-1 and TRBJ2-7; no firm D call. The V end lost 1 base, the J end lost 1 base, and 9 bases lay between the germline ends. Germline lookup yields CDR1 SGHRS and CDR2 YFSETQ. The CDR3 runs 14 residues. The CDR3 loop reads CASSLQTESYEQYF. Here the CDR3 DNA reads TGCGCCAGCAGCTTGCAGACGGAGTCCTACGAGCAGTACTTC.

This chain connects TRBV11-2 to TRBJ2-4; a possible D gene is TRBD2 (6 bases). This CDR3 is built from 16 residues. The V and J ends lost 5 bases and 0 bases respectively, with 14 bases between them. Germline values: CDR1 SGHAT, CDR2 FQNNGV. This CDR3 is CASSPGGPGAKNIQYF. CDR3 sequence (DNA): TGTGCCAGCAGCCCCGGGGGTCCTGGAGCCAAAAACATTCAGTACTTC.

The chain is built from TRBV6-4 and TRBJ1-1; D remains ambiguous. The length of the CDR3 is 13 residues. V was trimmed by 6 bases and J by 4 bases, leaving 12 bases between them. Germline-derived CDR1 and CDR2 are MRHNA and SNTAGT. CDR3 coding DNA: TGTGCCAGCAGCCGGGAGGAGGGCACTGAAGCTTTCTTT. This sequence encodes CASSREEGTEAFF.

V gene TRBV19 combines with J gene TRBJ2-7, with TRBD1 identical over 9 bases. CDR1 is LNHDA, CDR2 SQIVND, per germline (reference sequence). There are 14 residues in the CDR3. V gave up 2 bases and J gave up 6 bases; unmatched junction bases: 5. The CDR3 region has the DNA TGTGCCAGTAGTATACAGGGACAGGGCGGCGAGCAGTACTTC. It yields the protein CASSIQGQGGEQYF.

The chain uses TRBV20-1 and TRBJ2-7, with D possibly matching TRBD1 (6 bases). Germline values: CDR1 DFQATT, CDR2 SNEGSKA (reference sequence). This CDR3 has 10 amino acids. The V and J ends lost 3 bases and 8 bases respectively, with 8 bases between them. In nucleotides, the CDR3 is TGCAGTGCTAGCTGGGGGCAGCAGTACTTC. Protein: CSASWGQQYF.

The table lists this clone with a count of one. This chain joins TRBV4-3 and TRBJ2-3; 7 bases agree with TRBD2. CDR1 LGHNA and CDR2 YSLEER come from the germline V gene. V was clipped by 1 base and J by 1 base; unmatched bases: 14. The CDR3 totals 19 residues. CDR3 amino acids: CASSQGWLAGRIRTDTQYF. The CDR3, as DNA: TGCGCCAGCAGCCAAGGATGGTTAGCGGGCCGAATTCGCACAGATACGCAGTATTTT.

CDR3 amino acids: CASSQDSAGEGIYNEQFF. CDR3 nucleotides: TGCGCCAGCAGCCAAGATTCCGCGGGAGAGGGTATTTACAATGAGCAGTTCTTC. The genes are TRBV4-1 and TRBJ2-1, with TRBD2 matching 7 bases. The V and J ends lost 0 bases and 4 bases, in that order; junction bases with no gene match: 12. The germline V gene has CDR1 MGHRA and CDR2 YSYEKL. This CDR3 comprises 18 residues.

J is TRBJ2-2 and V is TRBV27; 13 bases map to TRBD2. The CDR3 is made up of 15 amino acids. V trimming: 7 bases; J trimming: 6 bases; junction bases outside the gene matches: 5. CDR1 and CDR2 (germline): MNHEY, SMNVEV (reference sequence). The CDR3 loop is CASTKLAGGPGELFF. The CDR3 DNA reads TGTGCCAGCACCAAACTAGCGGGAGGGCCCGGGGAGCTGTTTTTT.

The J gene is TRBJ1-5, the V gene TRBV4-3; D possibly corresponds to TRBD1 (5 bases). This CDR3 has 16 residues. Germline V gives CDR1 LGHNA, CDR2 YSLEER. Trimming removed 2 bases from V and 4 bases from J, with 15 bases in between. CDR3 bases: TGCGCCAGCAGCCAAACTAACCTAAGGGGAAATCAGCCCCAGCATTTT. Translated: CASSQTNLRGNQPQHF.

This chain links TRBV6-5 with TRBJ2-3, with 7 bases fitting TRBD1. This CDR3 spans 15 amino acids. With V trimmed by 2 bases and J by 4 bases, 6 bases remained unmatched. CDR1 is MNHEY and CDR2 is SVGAGI in the germline V gene. CDR3 nucleotides: TGTGCCAGCAGTTACCTGAAAACAGGGGCAGATACGCAGTATTTT. Encoded protein: CASSYLKTGADTQYF.

V gene TRBV7-2 combines with J gene TRBJ2-7; 8 nucleotides line up with TRBD1. The CDR3 length is 14 residues. With 3 bases clipped from V and 6 bases from J, the junction kept 7 bases outside the gene matches. In germline, CDR1 is SGHTA, CDR2 FQGNSA. CDR3 sequence: CASSFTGGSSEQYF. In DNA, the CDR3 is TGTGCCAGCAGCTTTACAGGGGGGTCTTCCGAGCAGTACTTC.

This chain links TRBV10-3 with TRBJ2-7; 9 nucleotides agree with TRBD1. V shed 10 bases and J 3 bases; nucleotides not matched to a gene: 4. This CDR3 is 12 amino acids long. CDR1 and CDR2 (germline): ENHRY, SYGVKD. The CDR3 sequence is CATGGQGYEQYF. The CDR3 DNA sequence: TGTGCCACCGGGGGACAGGGCTACGAGCAGTACTTC.

The chain joins TRBV5-4 to TRBJ1-2; D unclear. CDR1 SGHNT and CDR2 YYREEE come from the germline V gene (reference sequence). With 4 bases removed from V and 7 bases from J, the gap between germline ends came to 14 bases. The CDR3 runs 13 residues. The chain's CDR3 is CASSPSRGSGYTF. The CDR3 nucleotides read TGTGCCAGCAGCCCGTCTCGAGGGAGTGGCTACACCTTC.